The TCR beta chain described here comes from a study of PD-1 blockade in classical Hodgkin lymphoma. Deletions cut 3 bases from V and 1 base from J, with 14 bases between. Germline CDR1 is KGHSH and CDR2 is LQKENI. The CDR3 totals 16 residues. Profiling relied on immunoSEQ multiplex PCR, and the TCRdb table lists in-frame clones only, not all of them. The table has about 54,000 clones, around 90% seen once; the top ten hold 10%. This clone was observed once. Brentuximab vedotin exposure varied, and every patient relapsed after autologous stem cell transplantation. The TCR was taken from a human donor with classical Hodgkin lymphoma. The chain joins TRBV18 to TRBJ2-3, with D possibly matching TRBD2 (5 bases). Material: peripheral blood mononuclear cells (PBMCs), obtained before the second cycle of nivolumab. CDR3 sequence: CASSPEGLSGTDTQYF. CDR3 bases: TGTGCCAGCTCACCCGAGGGCTTGTCTGGCACAGATACGCAGTATTTT.